Below, 21 T cell receptor beta chains from the same sample are listed, as sequenced in a study of CD8 T cells in Susac syndrome. Reverse transcription of about 0.5 to 1 ug RNA used random hexamers. TCRdb re-analysed the immunoSEQ multiplex PCR reads in MiXCR, keeping a single row per CDR3 protein. The table lists 150,000 to 200,000 distinct CDR3 sequences, around 95% of them singletons. Sample: CD4+ T cells from PBMCs. Receptors were obtained from a human donor with multiple sclerosis.

V gene TRBV6-2 or TRBV6-3 combines with J gene TRBJ1-1, with D hard to call. V was clipped by 5 bases and J by 6 bases, with 16 bases between them. Germline V lookup: CDR1 MNHEY, CDR2 SVGEGT. The CDR3 has 14 amino acids. DNA of the CDR3: TGTGCCAGCAGTGACGCAGGAGGGAGGCCTGAAGCTTTCTTT. Its translation: CASSDAGGRPEAFF.

The chain joins TRBV9 to TRBJ2-3; D gene unclear. CDR1 and CDR2 from the germline V gene are SGDLS and YYNGEE. Trimming pared 0 bases from V and 2 bases from J, leaving 7 bases between. CDR3 size: 14 residues. This CDR3 is CASSVGVHTDTQYF. CDR3 sequence (DNA): TGTGCCAGCAGCGTAGGTGTTCACACAGATACGCAGTATTTT.

V usage is TRBV13 and J usage is TRBJ2-5; 8 bases are shared with TRBD2. Trimming took 3 bases from V and 5 from J; bases not matched to a gene: 5. CDR1 is PRHDT and CDR2 is FYEKMQ in the germline V gene (reference sequence). The CDR3 has 14 amino acids. CDR3 sequence (DNA): TGTGCCAGCAGCTTGGGGACTAGTGAGGAGACCCAGTACTTC. Residues: CASSLGTSEETQYF.

This clonotype is a singleton in its sample. The chain has TRBV2 and TRBJ2-7; D may correspond to TRBD1 or TRBD2 (5 bases each). Germline V lookup: CDR1 SNHLY, CDR2 FYNNEI. This CDR3 comprises 16 residues. V was trimmed by 6 bases and J by 0 bases, leaving 18 bases between them. The CDR3 sequence is CASRRPGTGRSYEQYF. CDR3 DNA: TGTGCCAGCAGGCGTCCCGGGACGGGCCGCTCCTACGAGCAGTACTTC.

This chain links TRBV2 with TRBJ2-7; D not certain. V lost 5 bases, J lost 9 bases, and 8 bases lay in between. The V gene's germline CDR1 is SNHLY and CDR2 FYNNEI. The CDR3 has 10 amino acids. CDR3 amino acids: CASSTKGQYF. The CDR3 nucleotides are TGTGCCAGCAGTACCAAGGGGCAGTACTTC.

The gene calls are TRBV18 and TRBJ2-5; 8 nucleotides line up with TRBD1. The germline CDR1 and CDR2 sequences are KGHSH and LQKENI. There are 15 residues in the CDR3. The junction had 13 bases not matched to a gene; V was cut back by 8 bases and J by 5 bases. The DNA for the CDR3 is TGTGCCAGCCGGCCGATGGCAGGGGGCTTGGAGACCCAGTACTTC. It is translated as CASRPMAGGLETQYF.

This chain joins TRBV20-1 and TRBJ1-1; no clear D. The CDR3 spans 14 residues. V dropped 3 bases and J dropped 5 bases, with 16 bases sitting between them. Germline assignment: CDR1 DFQATT and CDR2 SNEGSKA (reference sequence). CDR3 coding DNA: TGCAGTGCTAGCCTTCCCGGGGTACCAACTGAAGCTTTCTTT. Translation: CSASLPGVPTEAFF.

This clonotype was seen just once. The genes are TRBV25-1 and TRBJ1-1; D is unclear. Germline lookup yields CDR1 MGHDK and CDR2 SYGVNS. V gave up 6 bases and J gave up 13 bases, with 21 bases separating them. The CDR3 totals 13 residues. In DNA form, the CDR3 reads TGTGCCAGCAGAGATCACGAGGTTTCGAGGGTTTTCTTT. This sequence encodes CASRDHEVSRVFF.

The rearrangement links TRBV3-1 to TRBJ2-5; D not certain. V was pared by 3 bases and J by 6 bases, with 11 bases between. CDR3 length: 13 amino acids. Looked up from germline, CDR1 is LGHDT and CDR2 is YNNKEL (reference sequence). CDR3 region: CASSQSLRQTQYF. The CDR3 coding sequence is TGTGCCAGCAGCCAGAGCCTTCGACAGACCCAGTACTTC.

CDR3 nucleotides: TGTGCCAGCAGCTTTGGTCTTTCAGGGGACTACGAGCAGTACTTC. Translation gives CASSFGLSGDYEQYF. This chain links TRBV7-8 with TRBJ2-7, with D possibly matching TRBD1 (6 bases). The germline V and J ends were trimmed by 3 bases and 3 bases, with 15 bases remaining between them. Germline V gene data show CDR1 as SGHVS and CDR2 as FQNEAQ. CDR3 size: 15 residues.

The J gene is TRBJ2-3, the V gene TRBV29-1, with D possibly matching TRBD2 (6 bases). The V gene's germline CDR1 is SQVTM and CDR2 ANQGSEA. V was clipped by 6 bases and J by 9 bases, with 28 bases between them. The CDR3 contains 16 residues. CDR3 sequence (DNA): TGCAGCGTAGGAAAACTAGCCGCAGGGAGATGGTCGACGCAGTATTTT. Protein: CSVGKLAAGRWSTQYF.

The rearrangement links TRBV18 to TRBJ2-7; 7 bases fit TRBD1. Trimming cost V 1 base and J 7 bases; bases outside gene matches: 10. From germline, CDR1 is KGHSH and CDR2 LQKENI. CDR3 size: 15 residues. Here the CDR3 reads CASSPRQVGGKEQYF. In DNA form, the CDR3 reads TGTGCCAGCTCACCACGTCAGGTAGGGGGCAAGGAGCAGTACTTC.

The CDR3 spells CASSEAWTSTDTQYF. DNA of the CDR3: TGTGCCAGCAGTGAAGCTTGGACTAGCACAGATACGCAGTATTTT. The chain carries TRBV2 and TRBJ2-3, with D possibly being TRBD2 (5 bases). This CDR3 is 15 amino acids long. The V end lost 0 bases, the J end lost 0 bases, and 7 bases lay between the germline ends. The germline V gene has CDR1 SNHLY and CDR2 FYNNEI. The variable domain in full, with the rest retrieved from reference TRBV2 and TRBJ2-3, is EPEVTQTPSHQVTQMGQEVILRCVPISNHLYFYWYRQILGQKVEFLVSFYNNEISEKSEIFDDQFSVERPDGSNFTLKIRSTKLEDSAMYFCASSEAWTSTDTQYFGPGTRLTVL.

V and J are TRBV3-1 and TRBJ2-7; no clear D gene. In germline, CDR1 is LGHDT, CDR2 YNNKEL (reference sequence). The germline V and J ends were trimmed by 1 base and 0 bases, with 7 bases remaining between them. The CDR3 extends over 14 amino acids. CDR3 protein: CASSQAAASYEQYF. Here the CDR3 DNA reads TGTGCCAGCAGCCAAGCGGCAGCCTCCTACGAGCAGTACTTC.

V and J are TRBV4-1 and TRBJ2-7, with 9 nucleotides matching TRBD1. The CDR3 length is 18 residues. V lost 1 base and J lost 1; bases outside the gene matches: 11. Germline assignment: CDR1 MGHRA and CDR2 YSYEKL. CDR3 protein: CASSQGTPGQGVSYEQYF. DNA for the CDR3: TGCGCCAGCAGCCAAGGGACCCCGGGACAGGGAGTTTCCTACGAGCAGTACTTC.

The chain joins TRBV5-1 to TRBJ2-3; TRBD2 matches 10 bases. The junction had 6 bases not matched to a gene; V was cut back by 1 base and J by 4 bases. The CDR3 totals 16 residues. Germline V gives CDR1 SGHRS, CDR2 YFSETQ. Here the CDR3 reads CASSLRASGGSDTQYF. As DNA, the CDR3 is TGCGCCAGCAGCTTGAGGGCTAGCGGGGGATCAGATACGCAGTATTTT.

This chain links TRBV29-1 with TRBJ2-3; D is unclear. This CDR3 comprises 14 residues. V gave up 4 bases and J gave up 8 bases, with 19 bases separating them. Germline V gene data show CDR1 as SQVTM and CDR2 as ANQGSEA. The CDR3 spells CSVAGIWKLGTQYF. CDR3 bases: TGCAGCGTTGCTGGGATTTGGAAATTAGGTACGCAGTATTTT.

This clonotype was found a few times. The genes are TRBV20-1 and TRBJ1-6; 9 bases fit TRBD1. J was trimmed by 7 bases and V by 5 bases; bases with no gene match: 3. The germline V gene encodes CDR1 DFQATT and CDR2 SNEGSKA (reference sequence). This CDR3 is 13 amino acids long. In DNA, the CDR3 is TGCAGTGCTCGGGACAGGGCCAATTCACCCCTCCACTTT. Its translation is CSARDRANSPLHF.

This clonotype came up a few times. The chain recombines TRBV29-1 with TRBJ2-7; 7 bases are shared with TRBD1. This CDR3 comprises 13 residues. Germline CDR1 reads SQVTM; CDR2 reads ANQGSEA. Trimming at V came to 1 base and at J to 2 bases, leaving 2 bases not matched to a gene. This chain's CDR3 is CSVEGQGAYEQYF. The DNA for the CDR3 is TGCAGCGTTGAAGGTCAGGGGGCCTACGAGCAGTACTTC.

V usage is TRBV7-2 and J usage is TRBJ2-1, with D perhaps assigned TRBD1 or TRBD2 (5 bases each). From germline, CDR1 is SGHTA and CDR2 FQGNSA. The CDR3 is 14 residues long. Trimming left V 4 bases short and J 0 bases short, with 7 bases between. CDR3: CASSWDASYNEQFF. The CDR3 DNA is TGTGCCAGCAGCTGGGACGCCTCCTACAATGAGCAGTTCTTC.

The gene calls are TRBV20-1 and TRBJ1-1; 9 nucleotides agree with TRBD1. Germline values: CDR1 DFQATT, CDR2 SNEGSKA (reference sequence). V dropped 6 bases and J dropped 4; count of bases not matched to a gene: 9. This CDR3 spans 14 amino acids. The CDR3 reads CSAIQGAVGTEAFF. The DNA of the CDR3 is TGCAGTGCCATACAGGGGGCTGTAGGCACTGAAGCTTTCTTT.